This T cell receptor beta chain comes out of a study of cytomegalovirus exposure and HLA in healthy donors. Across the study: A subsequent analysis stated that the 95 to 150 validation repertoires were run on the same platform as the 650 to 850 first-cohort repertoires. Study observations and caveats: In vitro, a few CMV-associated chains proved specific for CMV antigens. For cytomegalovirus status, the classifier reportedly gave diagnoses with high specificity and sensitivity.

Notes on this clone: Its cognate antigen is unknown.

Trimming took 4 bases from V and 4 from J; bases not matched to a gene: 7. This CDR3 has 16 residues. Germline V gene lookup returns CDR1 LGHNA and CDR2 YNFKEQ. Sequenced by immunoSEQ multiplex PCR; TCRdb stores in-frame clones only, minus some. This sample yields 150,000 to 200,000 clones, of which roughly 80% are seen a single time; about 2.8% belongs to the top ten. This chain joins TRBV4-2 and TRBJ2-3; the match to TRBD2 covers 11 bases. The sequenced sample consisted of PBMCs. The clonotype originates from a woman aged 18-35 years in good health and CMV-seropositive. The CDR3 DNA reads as TGTGCCAGCAGCCTTAGCGGGGGGGCCGGGGCAGATACGCAGTATTTT. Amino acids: CASSLSGGAGADTQYF.